Sequencing of this TCR beta chain was carried out in a study of shared clonotypes between healthy human individuals. The study's findings and limits: Naive CD4 clonotype sharing across a few donors was approximately 5%. Estimated richness values were generally larger in naive subsets than in memory subsets. Few donors restricted represented genetic and exposure-history diversity.

J gave up 2 bases and V 3 bases, and 5 bases lay outside the gene matches. Germline assignment: CDR1 SGDLS and CDR2 YYNGEE. The CDR3 extends over 14 amino acids. This clone has a count of ten or more. Its antigen is not known. Assay: immunoSEQ multiplex PCR; the TCRdb copy retains only in-frame clones and omits some. The table shows roughly 170,000 clones, with 65% to 70% occurring only once. None of the donors, who were healthy HIV-negative adults, had recently had acute infections or vaccinations. The source is a man aged 25 to 40 in good health. Sequencing was done on a sample of memory CD4+ T cells sorted from blood. Subset indicated: CD45RA-negative fraction. The chain uses TRBV9 and TRBJ2-7; TRBD1 aligns across 7 bases. CDR3 DNA sequence: TGTGCCAGCAGCGCTGGGACAGCGACCTACGAGCAGTACTTC. This encodes CASSAGTATYEQYF.